Shown below are 15 T cell receptor beta chains from a single sample sequenced in a study of cytomegalovirus exposure and HLA in healthy donors (dated by TCRdb to the late 2010s). Receptor amplification or capture employed the immunoSEQ multiplex PCR assay. What TCRdb holds here is the immuneACCESS table cut down to in-frame rearrangements. Part of the clones is not present; checked against another copy, under half of the missing clones reflect an unresolved V gene, and the others are unexplained. Recorded for this sample are 100,000 to 150,000 clones; around nine tenths of them occurred a single time. 1.4% to 1.5% of the sample rests with the top ten. Source material: PBMCs. The receptors here all came from a man between 25 and 39 years old in good health and CMV-seronegative.

The rearrangement joins TRBV5-4 to TRBJ2-5, with TRBD2 matching 7 bases. This CDR3 contains 15 residues. Germline V gene sequence: CDR1 SGHNT, CDR2 YYREEE (reference sequence). V was pared by 5 bases and J by 4 bases, with 11 bases of the junction left unmatched. The CDR3 protein is CASRHGGLGIETQYF. In DNA, the CDR3 is TGTGCCAGCAGGCATGGTGGACTAGGGATAGAGACCCAGTACTTC.

J is TRBJ2-7 and V is TRBV9; 7 nucleotides match TRBD1. V trimming: 4 bases; J trimming: 1 base; junction bases outside the gene matches: 8. Germline CDR1 and CDR2: SGDLS and YYNGEE. The CDR3 totals 15 residues. CDR3 loop: CASSPRQGPSYEQYF. CDR3 sequence (DNA): TGTGCCAGCAGCCCCCGACAGGGCCCATCCTACGAGCAGTACTTC.

This clone was counted between two and nine times. The chain couples TRBV30 to TRBJ2-4; TRBD1 matches at 7 bases. The CDR3 spans 14 residues. Germline loops: CDR1 GTSNPN, CDR2 SVGIG (reference sequence). Germline trimming cut 7 bases from V and 7 bases from J; bases unmatched to any gene: 13. In DNA, the CDR3 is TGTGCCTCAACTTACAGGGGCAAATCGAACATTCAGTACTTC. This sequence encodes CASTYRGKSNIQYF.

To note about this clone: Sequence at one end of the junction differs from germline and may be a read error. V and J are TRBV4-3 and TRBJ2-3, with D possibly being TRBD2 (7 bases). CDR1 and CDR2 from the germline V gene are LGHNA and YSLEER. The CDR3 is made up of 19 amino acids. CDR3 sequence reads: CASSPRAGAVRGGGDRQYF. Here the CDR3 DNA reads TGCGCCAGCAGCCCGCGGGCCGGCGCAGTGCGCGGGGGCGGGGATAGGCAGTATTTT.

V usage is TRBV30 and J usage is TRBJ2-3; 9 bases agree with TRBD2. The germline CDR1 and CDR2 sequences are GTSNPN and SVGIG (reference sequence). The CDR3 length is 17 residues. J was trimmed by 0 bases and V by 2 bases; bases with no gene match: 9. The CDR3 nucleotides are TGTGCCTGGAGTCCTCCGACTAGCGGAACTAGCACAGATACGCAGTATTTT. Protein sequence: CAWSPPTSGTSTDTQYF. The full variable domain, rest sourced from reference TRBV30 and TRBJ2-3, is SQTIHQWPATLVQPVGSPLSLECTVEGTSNPNLYWYRQAAGRGLQLLFYSVGIGQISSEVPQNLSASRPQDRQFILSSKKLLLSDSGFYLCAWSPPTSGTSTDTQYFGPGTRLTVL.

J is TRBJ1-2 and V is TRBV29-1, with D unclear. The CDR3 loop spans 13 amino acids. CDR1 SQVTM and CDR2 ANQGSEA come from the germline V gene. V lost 4 bases to trimming and J lost 4 bases, with 13 bases between them. CDR3 in DNA: TGCAGCGTTGTAGCCACTGCGAGCTATGGCTACACCTTC. Residues: CSVVATASYGYTF.

The J gene is TRBJ1-5, the V gene TRBV4-1; weak D call: TRBD1 (5 bases). V shed 0 bases and J shed 5 bases, with 11 bases lying between them. The CDR3 extends over 15 amino acids. Looked up from germline, CDR1 is MGHRA and CDR2 is YSYEKL. This CDR3 reads CASSQEGEAYQPQHF. Here the CDR3 DNA reads TGCGCCAGCAGCCAAGAAGGGGAGGCGTATCAGCCCCAGCATTTT.

The rearrangement links TRBV12-5 to TRBJ2-5; D is possibly TRBD1 (5 bases). Trimming left V 0 bases short and J 5 bases short, with 13 bases between. This CDR3 spans 15 amino acids. Germline V CDR1 and CDR2: LGHNT, FRNRAP. The CDR3 region is CASGLVGFRVETQYF. CDR3 coding DNA: TGTGCTAGTGGTTTGGTAGGGTTCAGGGTGGAGACCCAGTACTTC.

The chain joins TRBV15 to TRBJ1-4, with a weak D call TRBD1 (5 bases). Germline CDR1 reads LNHNV; CDR2 reads YYDKDF (reference sequence). CDR3 length: 17 residues. V dropped 1 base and J dropped 0 bases, with 12 bases sitting between them. As DNA, the CDR3 is TGTGCCACCAGCAGAGGGAGGGGTCCTGCAACTAATGAAAAACTGTTTTTT. It translates to CATSRGRGPATNEKLFF.

The J gene is TRBJ2-5, the V gene TRBV2; the D is unclear. Germline V gene lookup returns CDR1 SNHLY and CDR2 FYNNEI. CDR3 length: 13 residues. V dropped 4 bases and J dropped 1 base, with 7 bases sitting between them. In nucleotides, the CDR3 is TGTGCCAGCAGTGTACTTATCCAAGAGACCCAGTACTTC. The encoded protein is CASSVLIQETQYF.

This clone was seen just once. J is TRBJ2-1 and V is TRBV30; D not resolved. Germline CDR1 GTSNPN, CDR2 SVGIG (reference sequence). The CDR3 has 18 amino acids. Deletions cut 0 bases from V and 8 bases from J, with 26 bases between. CDR3 region: CAWSVIPTSRKLVDEQFF. For the CDR3, the DNA is TGTGCCTGGAGTGTAATACCGACTTCGAGAAAGCTTGTCGATGAGCAGTTCTTC.

DNA of the CDR3: TGTGCCAGTAGTACTCAGGGAACCTACAATGAGCAGTTCTTC. Protein sequence: CASSTQGTYNEQFF. The gene calls are TRBV19 and TRBJ2-1; weak D call: TRBD1 (5 bases). CDR1 is LNHDA and CDR2 is SQIVND in the germline V gene (reference sequence). This CDR3 has 14 residues. V lost 4 bases and J lost 2, with 9 bases in between. Full variable domain (remainder filled in from reference TRBV19 and TRBJ2-1): DGGITQSPKYLFRKEGQNVTLSCEQNLNHDAMYWYRQDPGQGLRLIYYSQIVNDFQKGDIAEGYSVSREKKESFPLTVTSAQKNPTAFYLCASSTQGTYNEQFFGPGTRLTVL.

This rearrangement joins TRBV16 to TRBJ1-3, with D uncertain. The germline CDR1 and CDR2 sequences are KGHSY and FQNENV. CDR3 size: 17 residues. The V end was cut by 2 bases, the J end by 0 bases, with 14 bases between. CDR3 loop: CASSQNSVPFSGNTIYF. In nucleotides, the CDR3 is TGTGCCAGCAGCCAAAATTCGGTCCCGTTCTCTGGAAACACCATATATTTT.

This clone was seen once. The V gene is TRBV2, the J gene TRBJ2-7; 9 positions agree with TRBD2. J lost 1 base, V lost 1 base, and 8 bases had no gene match. This CDR3 spans 17 amino acids. The germline CDR1 and CDR2 sequences are SNHLY and FYNNEI. Here the CDR3 DNA reads TGTGCCAGCAGTGAAGGGGTGCGGGAGGGCCCTTCCTACGAGCAGTACTTC. Amino acids: CASSEGVREGPSYEQYF.

This chain joins TRBV7-9 and TRBJ2-7; D possibly corresponds to TRBD2 (6 bases). In germline, CDR1 is SEHNR, CDR2 FQNEAQ (reference sequence). This CDR3 region has 16 residues. Trimming shortened V by 5 bases and J by 4 bases, and 21 bases separated the two germline ends. The CDR3 sequence is CASSPSMGEDIYEQYF. DNA of the CDR3: TGTGCCAGCAGCCCTAGCATGGGGGAGGATATTTACGAGCAGTACTTC. The full variable domain, its missing parts supplied by reference TRBV7-9 and TRBJ2-7, is DTGVSQNPRHKITKRGQNVTFRCDPISEHNRLYWYRQTLGQGPEFLTYFQNEAQLEKSRLLSDRFSAERPKGSFSTLEIQRTEQGDSAMYLCASSPSMGEDIYEQYFGPGTRLTVT.